This passage covers 22 T cell receptor beta chains from one sample sequenced in a study of CD8 T cells in ankylosing spondylitis. MiXCR, applied by TCRdb to the 5' RACE reads, yields one record per CDR3 protein. The table includes approximately 180,000 distinct CDR3 sequences, 15% to 20% detected once. Sequencing was done on a sample of blood, either unsorted or a sorted T cell fraction (not recorded which). The origin of the receptors is a male donor aged 10-35 years with ankylosing spondylitis or in good health (not recorded which).

The sample holds many counts of this clonotype. This chain uses TRBV12-5 with TRBJ2-5; D assignment may be TRBD1 or TRBD2 (6 bases each). This CDR3 contains 14 residues. V was trimmed by 0 bases and J by 5 bases, leaving 10 bases between them. Per the germline V gene, CDR1 is LGHNT and CDR2 is FRNRAP. The CDR3 here is CASGLVGGPETQYF. CDR3 DNA: TGTGCTAGTGGTTTGGTCGGGGGCCCGGAGACCCAGTACTTC.

This clonotype was counted many times. This sequence joins TRBV7-8 and TRBJ2-2; D remains ambiguous. This CDR3 has 16 residues. Germline V CDR1 and CDR2: SGHVS, FQNEAQ. V shed 2 bases and J shed 4 bases, with 14 bases lying between them. The CDR3 loop is CASSLLVARTTGELFF. As DNA, the CDR3 is TGTGCCAGCAGCTTATTGGTAGCCCGGACCACCGGGGAGCTGTTTTTT.

This clonotype was counted at least ten times. The CDR3 DNA reads as TGTGCCAGCAGCTTTACAGGTGGAAACACCATATATTTT. Translation: CASSFTGGNTIYF. V is TRBV7-9 and J is TRBJ1-3, with D possibly matching TRBD1 (5 bases). The CDR3 contains 13 residues. CDR1 is SEHNR, CDR2 FQNEAQ, per germline (reference sequence). The ends were cut back, 3 bases at V and 3 bases at J, with 6 bases in the middle.

The V gene is TRBV11-2, the J gene TRBJ2-1; TRBD2 matches at 7 bases. CDR1 SGHAT and CDR2 FQNNGV come from the germline V gene. This CDR3 region has 13 residues. V gave up 5 bases and J gave up 8 bases; unmatched junction bases: 6. The DNA for the CDR3 is TGTGCCAGCAGCCGCCGACTAGCAGATGAGCAGTTCTTC. It translates to CASSRRLADEQFF.

This clonotype was counted ten times or more. V gene TRBV4-1 combines with J gene TRBJ2-1; TRBD2 matches at 8 bases. CDR1 MGHRA and CDR2 YSYEKL come from the germline V gene. The CDR3 loop spans 15 amino acids. V shed 3 bases, J shed 5 bases, and the junction held 6 bases outside the gene matches. CDR3 sequence reads: CASSHRLALDNEQFF. The CDR3 nucleotides read TGCGCCAGCAGCCACCGACTAGCGCTAGACAATGAGCAGTTCTTC.

This clonotype was observed many times. The V gene is TRBV12-3 or TRBV12-4, the J gene TRBJ1-1; D is undetermined. This CDR3 is built from 12 residues. V lost 4 bases and J 3 bases, leaving 6 bases between the germline ends. The CDR3 region is CASSYGYTEAFF. The CDR3 DNA is TGTGCCAGCAGTTACGGCTACACTGAAGCTTTCTTT.

The J gene is TRBJ2-7, the V gene TRBV9; 9 nucleotides match TRBD2. The CDR3 loop spans 17 amino acids. The V segment lost 1 base and the J segment 5 bases; nucleotides outside the gene matches: 13. Per germline, CDR1 SGDLS and CDR2 YYNGEE. The chain's CDR3 is CASSVKGRREGLDEQYF. CDR3 bases: TGTGCCAGCAGCGTAAAAGGAAGGCGGGAGGGCCTCGACGAGCAGTACTTC.

The chain joins TRBV10-3 to TRBJ2-2; D not resolved. The ends were cut back, 10 bases at V and 1 base at J, with 10 bases in the middle. CDR3 length: 13 residues. Germline V gives CDR1 ENHRY, CDR2 SYGVKD. The CDR3 is CATTLLNTGELFF. The CDR3 bases are TGTGCCACCACCTTGCTGAACACCGGGGAGCTGTTTTTT.

This clonotype was counted at least ten times. CDR3 nucleotides: TGCAGTGCTAGTGACAGGGGTACCACAGATACGCAGTATTTT. Translated, it gives CSASDRGTTDTQYF. The chain uses TRBV20-1 and TRBJ2-3, with 8 bases lining up with TRBD1. Germline trimming cut 3 bases from V and 2 bases from J; bases unmatched to any gene: 4. Germline V gene sequence: CDR1 DFQATT, CDR2 SNEGSKA (reference sequence). CDR3 length: 14 residues.

The rearrangement links TRBV29-1 to TRBJ2-7, with D perhaps TRBD2 (5 bases). V dropped 4 bases and J dropped 4 bases, with 11 bases sitting between them. The germline CDR1 and CDR2 sequences are SQVTM and ANQGSEA. CDR3 length: 12 amino acids. The CDR3 spells CSVVPGNYEQYF. The CDR3 DNA follows: TGCAGCGTTGTCCCGGGGAATTACGAGCAGTACTTC.

The chain is built from TRBV4-2 and TRBJ2-5; tentative D call: TRBD2 (6 bases). Germline values: CDR1 LGHNA, CDR2 YNFKEQ. V shed 0 bases and J shed 1 base, with 15 bases lying between them. This CDR3 region has 17 residues. This chain's CDR3 is CASSQDVVERAQETQYF. The CDR3 nucleotides read TGTGCCAGCAGCCAAGATGTGGTCGAGCGGGCCCAAGAGACCCAGTACTTC.

There are many counts of this clonotype. J is TRBJ2-3 and V is TRBV7-2; D unclear. Trimming removed 3 bases from V and 0 bases from J, with 7 bases in between. CDR1 is SGHTA, CDR2 FQGNSA, per germline. The CDR3 has 14 residues. Here the CDR3 reads CASSFETSTDTQYF. CDR3 DNA sequence: TGTGCCAGCAGCTTCGAGACAAGCACAGATACGCAGTATTTT. The full variable domain, with the rest looked up from reference TRBV7-2 and TRBJ2-3, is GAGVSQSPSNKVTEKGKDVELRCDPISGHTALYWYRQSLGQGLEFLIYFQGNSAPDKSGLPSDRFSAERTGGSVSTLTIQRTQQEDSAVYLCASSFETSTDTQYFGPGTRLTVL.

The V call is TRBV2, the J call TRBJ2-7, with a possible D match to TRBD1 (6 bases). CDR3 length equals 12 residues. Germline V gene sequence: CDR1 SNHLY, CDR2 FYNNEI. The ends were cut back, 7 bases at V and 5 bases at J, with 12 bases in the middle. CDR3 protein: CASIIQGNEQYF. The CDR3 DNA sequence: TGTGCCAGCATTATACAGGGTAACGAGCAGTACTTC.

This clonotype was detected ten times or more. The chain recombines TRBV19 with TRBJ1-1; no reliable D call. Germline CDR1 reads LNHDA; CDR2 reads SQIVND (reference sequence). The ends were cut back, 8 bases at V and 1 base at J, with 8 bases in the middle. The CDR3 extends over 12 amino acids. CDR3 amino acids: CASLRANTEAFF. CDR3 DNA: TGTGCCAGTCTTAGGGCGAACACTGAAGCTTTCTTT.

The chain employs TRBV6-2 or TRBV6-3 and TRBJ2-1; D unresolved. Trimming removed 7 bases at V and 8 bases at J, with 18 bases between. Germline CDR1 is MNHEY and CDR2 is SVGEGT. The CDR3 is made up of 14 amino acids. The CDR3 reads CASNGPALVDEQFF. CDR3 in DNA: TGTGCCAGCAATGGACCAGCACTCGTCGATGAGCAGTTCTTC.

The genes are TRBV23-1 and TRBJ2-7; 7 nucleotides match TRBD1. TRBV23-1 is noted as an ORF with a role that remains uncertain. With V trimmed by 4 bases and J by 2 bases, 5 bases remained unmatched. CDR3 size: 14 residues. DNA for the CDR3: TGCGCCAGCAGTCCTGAGGGACAGACCTACGAGCAGTACTTC. It encodes CASSPEGQTYEQYF.

J is TRBJ2-1 and V is TRBV5-1; TRBD1 might be the D (5 bases). V was cut by 4 bases and J by 6 bases, with 11 bases left in between. The germline V gene has CDR1 SGHRS and CDR2 YFSETQ. The CDR3 is 13 amino acids. CDR3 DNA: TGCGCCAGCAGCCCGCAGGGTAGCAATGAGCAGTTCTTC. Translated: CASSPQGSNEQFF.

The table lists this clonotype with many counts. The chain carries TRBV12-3 or TRBV12-4 and TRBJ2-4; D call uncertain. This CDR3 is 12 amino acids long. Deletions cut 2 bases from V and 13 bases from J, with 12 bases between. This chain's CDR3 is CASSLYRSEQYF. For the CDR3, the DNA is TGTGCCAGCAGTTTATATCGGTCAGAACAGTACTTC.

The chain employs TRBV28 and TRBJ1-5, with D possibly matching TRBD1 (5 bases). The CDR3 contains 14 residues. The germline V and J ends were trimmed by 3 bases and 7 bases, with 13 bases remaining between them. Germline loops: CDR1 MDHEN, CDR2 SYDVKM. The CDR3 is CASSFPGGSQPQHF. Here the CDR3 DNA reads TGTGCCAGCAGTTTCCCCGGGGGTAGCCAGCCCCAGCATTTT.

This chain uses TRBV6-5 with TRBJ2-5; 7 nucleotides agree with TRBD1. V dropped 5 bases and J dropped 0; count of bases not matched to a gene: 6. From germline, CDR1 is MNHEY and CDR2 SVGAGI. This CDR3 spans 15 amino acids. The CDR3 here is CASSRGQTYQETQYF. The CDR3 nucleotides read TGTGCCAGCAGTCGGGGACAGACGTACCAAGAGACCCAGTACTTC.

The table lists this clonotype with many counts. J is TRBJ2-5 and V is TRBV6-6, with TRBD2 as a possible D gene (5 bases). From germline, CDR1 is MNHNY and CDR2 SVGAGI (reference sequence). The ends were cut back, 4 bases at V and 3 bases at J, with 6 bases in the middle. The CDR3 consists of 12 residues. Written as DNA, the CDR3 is TGTGCCAGCAGTTGGCGGGAAGAGACCCAGTACTTC. Translated, it gives CASSWREETQYF.

J is TRBJ2-1 and V is TRBV11-2; 7 bases align to TRBD2. Germline V gene sequence: CDR1 SGHAT, CDR2 FQNNGV. Trimming removed 5 bases from V and 2 bases from J; junction bases left unmatched: 6. The CDR3 covers 15 residues. The CDR3 region is CASSVGSGTYNEQFF. CDR3 nucleotide sequence: TGTGCCAGCAGCGTGGGGAGCGGGACCTACAATGAGCAGTTCTTC.